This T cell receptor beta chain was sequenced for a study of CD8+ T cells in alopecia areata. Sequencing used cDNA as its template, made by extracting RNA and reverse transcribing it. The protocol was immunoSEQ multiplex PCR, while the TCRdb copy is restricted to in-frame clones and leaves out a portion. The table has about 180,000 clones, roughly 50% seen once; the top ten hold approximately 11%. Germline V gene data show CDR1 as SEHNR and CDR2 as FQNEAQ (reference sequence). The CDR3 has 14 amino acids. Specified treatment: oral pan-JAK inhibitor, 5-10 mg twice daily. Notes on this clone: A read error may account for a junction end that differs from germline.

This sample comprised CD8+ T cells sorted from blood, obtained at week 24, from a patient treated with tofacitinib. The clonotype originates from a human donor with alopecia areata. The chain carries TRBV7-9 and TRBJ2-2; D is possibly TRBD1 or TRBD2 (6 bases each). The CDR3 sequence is CASSLGAGNGELFF. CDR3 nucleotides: TGCGCCAGCAGCCTGGGGGCGGGAAACGGGGAGCTGTTTTTT.